These 24 T cell receptor beta chains came from one sample sequenced in a study of beta chain features in type 1 diabetes. Broader study findings: A moderate, significant TCRB CDR3 shortening appeared in type 1 diabetes across four CD4+ subsets.

These receptors are not linked to any known antigen. What was sequenced were expressed TCRB transcripts, since all of the isolated RNA had been reverse transcribed. Using immunoSEQ multiplex PCR, the repertoire was profiled, and TCRdb retains in-frame clones only, with some absent. This table holds 630,000 or so clones, over 12% found once. Sequencing used naive CD4+ T cells from blood. These receptor sequences come from a man between 18 and 29 years old with type 1 diabetes.

This clone was picked up a small number of times. The chain employs TRBV5-4 and TRBJ2-7; 8 positions agree with TRBD2. The CDR3 is 17 residues long. Germline CDR1 and CDR2: SGHNT and YYREEE (reference sequence). The J segment lost 5 bases and the V segment lost 4 bases, leaving 17 bases of the junction unmatched. This CDR3 reads CASSRAALVAGIDEQYF. CDR3 nucleotides: TGTGCCAGCAGCCGCGCCGCCTTGGTAGCGGGAATTGACGAGCAGTACTTC.

This clone was counted only a few times. The gene calls are TRBV5-1 and TRBJ2-7; 7 positions match TRBD2. J gave up 4 bases and V 4 bases, and 5 bases lay outside the gene matches. Germline V lookup: CDR1 SGHRS, CDR2 YFSETQ. There are 13 residues in the CDR3. CDR3 sequence: CASSPAGPYEQYF. CDR3 sequence (DNA): TGCGCCAGCAGCCCAGCGGGACCATACGAGCAGTACTTC.

This clone has only a few counts. CDR3 region: CASSDNGLAGYEQYF. CDR3 in DNA: TGTGCCAGCAGTGACAATGGACTAGCGGGTTACGAGCAGTACTTC. The chain combines TRBV25-1 with TRBJ2-7, with TRBD2 matching over 11 bases. Losses at the gene ends were 3 bases for V and 4 bases for J; bases not matched to a gene: 5. CDR1 and CDR2 from the germline V gene are MGHDK and SYGVNS. The CDR3 loop spans 15 amino acids.

V gene TRBV9 combines with J gene TRBJ2-2; D remains ambiguous. Deletions cut 0 bases from V and 4 bases from J, with 13 bases between. Per germline, CDR1 SGDLS and CDR2 YYNGEE. This CDR3 is 16 amino acids long. CDR3 DNA: TGTGCCAGCAGCGTAGATCAGAAACCGATCACCGGGGAGCTGTTTTTT. The encoded protein is CASSVDQKPITGELFF.

The chain is built from TRBV7-9 and TRBJ1-1; the D gene is possibly TRBD1 (5 bases). CDR3 length equals 16 residues. Per germline, CDR1 SEHNR and CDR2 FQNEAQ (reference sequence). Trimming removed 11 bases from V and 4 bases from J, with 26 bases in between. For the CDR3, the DNA is TGTGCCGTTCAGGAGAGGGGCAAAACCTCGGCCACTGAAGCTTTCTTT. Translation: CAVQERGKTSATEAFF.

The rearrangement joins TRBV5-4 to TRBJ2-5, with 7 bases identical to TRBD2. J gave up 1 base and V 2 bases, and 5 bases lay outside the gene matches. Germline values: CDR1 SGHNT, CDR2 YYREEE (reference sequence). The CDR3 runs 15 residues. CDR3: CASSFPGGPQETQYF. CDR3 bases: TGTGCCAGCAGCTTCCCGGGAGGCCCCCAAGAGACCCAGTACTTC.

The V gene is TRBV6-1, the J gene TRBJ2-7, with D unresolved. Trimming stripped 10 bases from V and 2 bases from J, with 3 bases between. The V gene's germline CDR1 is MNHNS and CDR2 SASEGT. This CDR3 region has 9 residues. The CDR3: CATAYEQYF. The DNA of the CDR3 is TGTGCCACCGCCTACGAGCAGTACTTC.

This clone appeared a few times. This sequence joins TRBV2 and TRBJ2-3; TRBD1 matches 10 bases. The trim removed 4 bases at V and 6 bases at J, leaving 4 bases unmatched. The V gene's germline CDR1 is SNHLY and CDR2 FYNNEI. The CDR3 loop spans 14 amino acids. DNA of the CDR3: TGTGCCAGCAGTGGGCCGGGACAGGGGGATACGCAGTATTTT. Translating it yields CASSGPGQGDTQYF. The variable domain in full, completed from reference TRBV2 and TRBJ2-3, reads EPEVTQTPSHQVTQMGQEVILRCVPISNHLYFYWYRQILGQKVEFLVSFYNNEISEKSEIFDDQFSVERPDGSNFTLKIRSTKLEDSAMYFCASSGPGQGDTQYFGPGTRLTVL.

This clone was observed a handful of times. The V call is TRBV20-1, the J call TRBJ1-1; D uncertain. The CDR3 extends over 11 amino acids. V lost 6 bases to trimming and J lost 11 bases, with 16 bases between them. Germline V gives CDR1 DFQATT, CDR2 SNEGSKA (reference sequence). In DNA form, the CDR3 reads TGCAGTGCCCGCGGGCTACTGGCCGCTTTCTTT. Encoded protein: CSARGLLAAFF.

A few counts support this clone. V usage is TRBV5-4 and J usage is TRBJ2-7; maybe TRBD1 (6 bases). With 5 bases removed from V and 0 bases from J, the gap between germline ends came to 12 bases. This CDR3 spans 14 amino acids. The germline CDR1 and CDR2 sequences are SGHNT and YYREEE (reference sequence). As DNA, the CDR3 is TGTGCCAGCAGGGGGACACTGAGCTCCTACGAGCAGTACTTC. It specifies CASRGTLSSYEQYF.

This clone was picked up a small number of times. The V gene is TRBV19, the J gene TRBJ1-5, with D unresolved. CDR3 length: 13 amino acids. The V gene's germline CDR1 is LNHDA and CDR2 SQIVND (reference sequence). Trimming cost V 3 bases and J 6 bases, with 9 bases left between them. CDR3 coding DNA: TGTGCCAGTAGTATCTCAGTTTCTCAGCCCCAGCATTTT. Amino acid sequence: CASSISVSQPQHF.

V usage is TRBV7-9 and J usage is TRBJ2-7, with 8 bases that match TRBD1. This CDR3 has 15 amino acids. V shed 1 base, J shed 3 bases, and the junction held 5 bases outside the gene matches. The germline V gene encodes CDR1 SEHNR and CDR2 FQNEAQ (reference sequence). The CDR3 coding sequence is TGTGCCAGCAGCTTAGACCGGGACAGGCTCTACGAGCAGTACTTC. Its protein is CASSLDRDRLYEQYF. The whole variable domain, remainder taken from reference TRBV7-9 and TRBJ2-7, is DTGVSQNPRHKITKRGQNVTFRCDPISEHNRLYWYRQTLGQGPEFLTYFQNEAQLEKSRLLSDRFSAERPKGSFSTLEIQRTEQGDSAMYLCASSLDRDRLYEQYFGPGTRLTVT.

The chain links TRBV6-5 to TRBJ2-5, with 8 bases that match TRBD2. Germline CDR1 is MNHEY and CDR2 is SVGAGI. The CDR3 sequence is 14 residues long. J was trimmed by 4 bases and V by 7 bases; bases with no gene match: 8. Here the CDR3 DNA reads TGTGCCAGCAACTTAAGCGGGGGAAGAGAGACCCAGTACTTC. This translates into CASNLSGGRETQYF.

This rearrangement joins TRBV5-6 to TRBJ1-6; D is undetermined. The CDR3 is 14 residues long. In germline, CDR1 is SGHDT, CDR2 YYEEEE. V was cut by 2 bases and J by 10 bases, with 13 bases left in between. In DNA, the CDR3 is TGTGCCAGCAGCTTTCCCGTCACTGGATCACCCCTCCACTTT. This sequence encodes CASSFPVTGSPLHF.

The chain links TRBV6-6 to TRBJ2-7; 8 bases are a match to TRBD1. CDR1 is MNHNY, CDR2 SVGAGI, per germline (reference sequence). CDR3 length: 14 residues. After removal of 8 bases from V and 6 bases from J, the junction contained 12 bases not matched to a gene. The CDR3 sequence is CASYTTGDLPEQYF. In DNA, the CDR3 is TGTGCCAGCTATACGACAGGGGACCTACCCGAGCAGTACTTC.

With regard to this clone: Other nucleotide sequences in the sample specify the same CDR3. The chain employs TRBV20-1 and TRBJ2-1; D is ambiguous. The CDR3 has 11 residues. Germline V gene lookup returns CDR1 DFQATT and CDR2 SNEGSKA (reference sequence). The ends were cut back, 3 bases at V and 4 bases at J, with 4 bases in the middle. This CDR3 is CSASGYNEQFF. The DNA for the CDR3 is TGCAGTGCTAGTGGTTACAATGAGCAGTTCTTC.

The CDR3 DNA reads as TGTGCCAGCAGCGCCCTGACAGGGATTGCGACTGAAGCTTTCTTT. Protein sequence: CASSALTGIATEAFF. This chain uses TRBV9 with TRBJ1-1, with TRBD1 matching over 7 bases. The CDR3 length is 15 residues. Germline V gives CDR1 SGDLS, CDR2 YYNGEE. V was clipped by 3 bases and J by 5 bases; unmatched bases: 10.

V and J are TRBV25-1 and TRBJ2-3, with 12 bases identical to TRBD2. V shed 4 bases and J 14 bases; nucleotides not matched to a gene: 7. Germline CDR1 and CDR2: MGHDK and SYGVNS. The CDR3 consists of 13 residues. The DNA for the CDR3 is TGTGCCAGCAGTGGCCGACTAGCGGGAGCGCGGTATTTT. Its protein is CASSGRLAGARYF.

This chain connects TRBV29-1 to TRBJ1-1; maybe TRBD1 (6 bases). This CDR3 has 13 residues. V was pared by 2 bases and J by 4 bases, with 11 bases between. Germline CDR1 and CDR2: SQVTM and ANQGSEA. CDR3 in amino acids: CSVEKQGRTEAFF. DNA of the CDR3: TGCAGCGTTGAAAAACAGGGTCGCACTGAAGCTTTCTTT.

This rearrangement joins TRBV28 to TRBJ2-7, with D possibly matching TRBD2 (6 bases). The V end lost 4 bases, the J end lost 4 bases, and 14 bases lay between the germline ends. Germline CDR1 reads MDHEN; CDR2 reads SYDVKM. The CDR3 is 14 residues long. In nucleotides, the CDR3 is TGTGCCAGCAGTTGGAGTCAGGGAGGATACGAGCAGTACTTC. Its protein product is CASSWSQGGYEQYF.

The chain carries TRBV7-3 and TRBJ1-2; D gene ambiguous. The germline V gene encodes CDR1 SGHTA and CDR2 FQGTGA. V lost 5 bases and J lost 1, with 11 bases in between. The CDR3 contains 14 residues. The DNA of the CDR3 is TGTGCCAGCAGCCCAAGGCCCAGTAACTATGGCTACACCTTC. Its protein is CASSPRPSNYGYTF.

This chain joins TRBV5-6 and TRBJ1-2; no clear D gene. Germline V CDR1 and CDR2: SGHDT, YYEEEE. The CDR3 length is 14 residues. Trimming stripped 4 bases from V and 2 bases from J, with 12 bases between. DNA of the CDR3: TGTGCCAGCAGCCGAGGGAGATCGAACTATGGCTACACCTTC. Translating it yields CASSRGRSNYGYTF.

This clone was counted a few times. The V gene is TRBV9, the J gene TRBJ1-2; a possible D gene is TRBD1 (6 bases). The CDR3 runs 14 residues. From germline, CDR1 is SGDLS and CDR2 YYNGEE. Trimming took off 4 bases at V and 3 bases at J, with 13 bases between the two ends. The CDR3, as DNA: TGTGCCAGCAGCCCTAGGGGGGCAGACTATGGCTACACCTTC. This codes for CASSPRGADYGYTF. Full variable domain (rest looked up from reference TRBV9 and TRBJ1-2): DSGVTQTPKHLITATGQRVTLRCSPRSGDLSVYWYQQSLDQGLQFLIQYYNGEERAKGNILERFSAQQFPDLHSELNLSSLELGDSALYFCASSPRGADYGYTFGSGTRLTVV.

The J gene is TRBJ2-1, the V gene TRBV10-3; maybe TRBD2 (6 bases). From germline, CDR1 is ENHRY and CDR2 SYGVKD. Deletions cut 3 bases from V and 1 base from J, with 19 bases between. This CDR3 region has 18 residues. The CDR3 DNA is TGTGCCATCAGTGAACTTCGGGGGAACCCCCGTTCCTACAATGAGCAGTTCTTC. Translated, it gives CAISELRGNPRSYNEQFF.